Described below is a single TCR beta chain sequence and its context. These data come from a study of blood T cell repertoires in COVID-19. Across the study: Both acute and convalescent COVID-19 samples were obtained from the United States, Italy and Spain.

V lost 0 bases to trimming and J lost 3 bases, with 15 bases between them. The germline gives CDR1 LGHNA, CDR2 YSLEER. The CDR3 is 17 amino acids. The data were produced by immunoSEQ multiplex PCR, yet TCRdb's version contains in-frame clones alone and is incomplete. This repertoire shows roughly 250,000 clones, approximately 86% found once; its top ten account for about 1.5%. For recovered donors of Cohort 3, there were two negative PCRs, clearance, or symptom resolution. This TCR was sampled from a woman aged 50 to 65 who had recovered from COVID-19. This chain connects TRBV4-3 to TRBJ1-3; D is unresolved. The sequencing input was PBMCs or T cells enriched from blood (not recorded which). The CDR3 spells CASSQDLGGLVGNTIYF. The CDR3 DNA reads TGCGCCAGCAGCCAAGATCTCGGAGGGTTGGTTGGAAACACCATATATTTT.